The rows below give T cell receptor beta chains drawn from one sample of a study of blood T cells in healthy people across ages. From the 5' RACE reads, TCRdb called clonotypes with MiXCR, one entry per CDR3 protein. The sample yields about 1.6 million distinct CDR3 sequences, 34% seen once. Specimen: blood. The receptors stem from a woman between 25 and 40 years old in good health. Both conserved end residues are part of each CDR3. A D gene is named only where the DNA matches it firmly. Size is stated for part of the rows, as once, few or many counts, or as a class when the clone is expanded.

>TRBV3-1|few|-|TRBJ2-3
CASSQYGVRYSTDTQYF
TGTGCCAGCAGCCAATACGGGGTGAGGTACAGCACAGATACGCAGTATTTT
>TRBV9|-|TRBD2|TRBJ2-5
CASSPHISGGEFETQYF
TGTGCCAGCAGCCCACACATTAGCGGGGGGGAGTTTGAGACCCAGTACTTC
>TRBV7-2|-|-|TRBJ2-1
CASSPEQRGYNEQFF
TGTGCCAGCAGCCCAGAGCAGAGGGGCTACAATGAGCAGTTCTTC
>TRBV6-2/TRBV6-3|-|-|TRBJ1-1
CASSRPEGSKAFF
TGTGCCAGCAGTCGACCGGAAGGTTCTAAAGCTTTCTTT
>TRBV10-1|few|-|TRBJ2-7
CASRTYYEQYF
TGCGCCAGCAGGACTTACTACGAGCAGTACTTC
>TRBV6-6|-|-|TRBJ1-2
CASRLTPGDGYTF
TGTGCCAGCAGACTCACCCCAGGGGATGGCTACACCTTC
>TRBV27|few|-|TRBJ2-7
CASSLSRQRPFYEQYF
TGTGCCAGCAGTTTATCGAGGCAGAGACCTTTCTACGAGCAGTACTTC
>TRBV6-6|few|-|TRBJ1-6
CASSQVGYNSPLHF
TGTGCCAGCAGCCAGGTTGGGTATAATTCACCCCTCCACTTT
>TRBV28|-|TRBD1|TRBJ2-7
CASSSLGQGTLRSYEQYF
TGTGCCAGCAGTTCGCTCGGACAGGGGACCTTGCGGTCCTACGAGCAGTACTTC
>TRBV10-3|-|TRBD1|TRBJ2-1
CAISAGGTGLYNEQFF
TGTGCCATCAGTGCCGGGGGGACAGGGTTATACAATGAGCAGTTCTTC
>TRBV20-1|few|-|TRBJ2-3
CSARPSTGRGDTQYF
TGCAGTGCTAGACCCTCGACAGGGAGGGGAGATACGCAGTATTTT
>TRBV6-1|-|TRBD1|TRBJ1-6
CASSEGQGLSPLHF
TGTGCCAGCAGTGAAGGACAGGGTCTTTCACCCCTCCACTTT
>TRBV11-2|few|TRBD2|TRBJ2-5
CASSLSSGGPETQYF
TGTGCCAGCAGCTTATCTAGCGGGGGGCCCGAGACCCAGTACTTC
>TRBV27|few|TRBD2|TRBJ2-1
CASSPGLAHNEQFF
TGTGCCAGCAGTCCGGGACTAGCGCACAATGAGCAGTTCTTC
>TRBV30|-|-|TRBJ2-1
CAWESGRAIHEQFF
TGTGCCTGGGAATCGGGCCGGGCAATCCATGAGCAGTTCTTC
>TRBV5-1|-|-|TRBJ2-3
CASSLATVRGLIQSTDTQYF
TGCGCCAGCAGCTTGGCGACCGTTCGGGGGCTAATCCAGTCCACAGATACGCAGTATTTT
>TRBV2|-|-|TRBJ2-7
CASSGEAPSYYEQYF
TGTGCCAGCAGCGGGGAGGCGCCTTCTTACTACGAGCAGTACTTC
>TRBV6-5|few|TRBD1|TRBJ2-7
CASSSLPGQGTYEQYF
TGTGCCAGCAGTTCCCTACCGGGACAGGGGACTTACGAGCAGTACTTC
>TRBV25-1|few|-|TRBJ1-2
CASSEPGTRRGYTF
TGTGCCAGCAGTGAACCCGGGACCCGTAGGGGCTACACCTTC
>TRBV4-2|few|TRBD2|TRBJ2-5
CASSQDGLAAASRETQYF
TGTGCCAGCAGCCAAGATGGGCTAGCGGCAGCCTCCAGGGAGACCCAGTACTTC
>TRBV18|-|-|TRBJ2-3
CASSPLPGEDTQYF
TGTGCCAGCTCACCGCTTCCGGGGGAGGATACGCAGTATTTT
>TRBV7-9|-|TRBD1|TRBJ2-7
CASRTSGQASYEQYF
TGTGCCAGCAGAACCTCGGGACAGGCCTCCTACGAGCAGTACTTC
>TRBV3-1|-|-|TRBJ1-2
CASSQDVGTYGYTF
TGTGCCAGCAGCCAAGATGTAGGAACCTATGGCTACACCTTC
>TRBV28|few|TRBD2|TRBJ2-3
CASSPPGLADADTQYF
TGTGCCAGCAGTCCCCCGGGACTAGCGGATGCAGATACGCAGTATTTT
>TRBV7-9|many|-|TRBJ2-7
CASSRTMDEQYF
TGTGCCAGCAGCAGGACAATGGACGAGCAGTACTTC
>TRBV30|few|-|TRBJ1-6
CAWSTGASSYNSPLHF
TGTGCCTGGAGCACGGGGGCTAGCTCCTATAATTCACCCCTCCACTTT
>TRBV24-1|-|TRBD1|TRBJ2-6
CATSALGTGAGANVLTF
TGTGCCACCAGTGCCCTCGGGACAGGGGCTGGGGCCAACGTCCTGACTTTC
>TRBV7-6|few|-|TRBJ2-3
CASRGPVRTDTQYF
TGTGCCAGCAGAGGCCCCGTGAGAACAGATACGCAGTATTTT
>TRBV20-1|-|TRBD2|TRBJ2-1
CSARQTSIGNEQFF
TGCAGTGCTAGACAGACTAGCATAGGCAATGAGCAGTTCTTC
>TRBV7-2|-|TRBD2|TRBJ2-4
CASSLGTSPNIQYF
TGTGCCAGCAGCCTCGGGACTAGTCCTAACATTCAGTACTTC
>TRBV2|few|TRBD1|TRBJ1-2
CASSGTGFDYGYTF
TGTGCCAGCAGTGGGACAGGGTTCGACTATGGCTACACCTTC
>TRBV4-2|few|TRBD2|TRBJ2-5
CASSPTLAGGSETQYF
TGTGCCAGCAGCCCTACCTTAGCGGGGGGCTCAGAGACCCAGTACTTC
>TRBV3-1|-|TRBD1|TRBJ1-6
CASSPGTGGSRSPLHF
TGTGCCAGCAGCCCCGGGACAGGGGGATCGAGATCACCCCTCCACTTT
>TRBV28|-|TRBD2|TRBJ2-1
CASNIKGLAGFNEQFF
TGTGCCAGCAATATTAAAGGATTAGCGGGCTTCAATGAGCAGTTCTTC
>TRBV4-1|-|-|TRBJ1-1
CASSTRQTNTEAFF
TGCGCCAGCAGCACTAGACAGACGAACACTGAAGCTTTCTTT
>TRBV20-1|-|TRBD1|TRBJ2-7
CSAKRTGGSYEQYF
TGCAGTGCTAAACGGACAGGGGGCAGCTACGAGCAGTACTTC
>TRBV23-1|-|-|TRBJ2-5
CASTGKGPKEETQYF
TGCGCCAGCACTGGGAAGGGTCCCAAAGAAGAGACCCAGTACTTC
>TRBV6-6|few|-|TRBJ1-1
CASSSRIGHVNTEAFF
TGTGCCAGCAGTTCCCGAATTGGACATGTGAACACTGAAGCTTTCTTT
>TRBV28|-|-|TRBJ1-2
CASSFSRRGGYGYTF
TGTGCCAGCAGTTTCTCTCGAAGGGGAGGCTATGGCTACACCTTC
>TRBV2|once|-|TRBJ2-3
CASSAQNTDTQYF
TGTGCCAGCAGTGCACAAAACACAGATACGCAGTATTTT
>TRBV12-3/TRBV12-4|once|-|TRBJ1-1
CASNDRPTEAFF
TGTGCCAGCAATGACAGGCCGACTGAAGCTTTCTTT
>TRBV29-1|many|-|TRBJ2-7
CSVEVEDRPSYEQYF
TGCAGCGTTGAAGTCGAGGACCGCCCTTCCTACGAGCAGTACTTC
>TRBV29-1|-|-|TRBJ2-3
CSVARDTSTDTQYF
TGCAGCGTTGCTAGGGACACTAGCACAGATACGCAGTATTTT
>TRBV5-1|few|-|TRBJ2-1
CAGSSRKRSYNEQFF
TGCGCCGGCAGCTCCCGAAAGCGCTCCTACAATGAGCAGTTCTTC
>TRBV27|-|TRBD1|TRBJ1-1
CASYDRAVGNTEAFF
TGTGCCAGCTATGACAGGGCTGTGGGGAACACTGAAGCTTTCTTT
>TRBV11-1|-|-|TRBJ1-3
CASSRETGNTIYF
TGTGCCAGCAGCCGGGAAACTGGAAACACCATATATTTT
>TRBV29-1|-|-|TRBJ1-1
CSVDNPMNTEAFF
TGCAGCGTTGATAATCCTATGAACACTGAAGCTTTCTTT
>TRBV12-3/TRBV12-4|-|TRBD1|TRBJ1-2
CASSLGQGQGYTF
TGTGCCAGCAGTTTGGGACAGGGTCAAGGCTACACCTTC
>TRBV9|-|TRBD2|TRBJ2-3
CASSVGLAEIDTQYF
TGTGCCAGCAGCGTGGGACTAGCGGAAATAGATACGCAGTATTTT
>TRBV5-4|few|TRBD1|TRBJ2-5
CASSLNRGAETQYF
TGTGCCAGCAGCTTAAACAGGGGGGCAGAGACCCAGTACTTC